This TCR beta chain was sequenced during a study of blood T cells in healthy people across ages. PCR was performed a second time for roughly 7 to 11 cycles using a sample-barcoded 5' primer and a J-beta primer mix. MiXCR, applied by TCRdb to the 5' RACE reads, yields one record per CDR3 protein. The sample has about 970,000 distinct CDR3 sequences, roughly 51% seen once. The CDR3 covers 14 residues. CDR1 is SEHNR, CDR2 FQNEAQ, per germline (reference sequence). This clonotype was seen once. The sequenced sample consisted of blood. The rearrangement uses TRBV7-9 and TRBJ2-7, with 7 bases matching TRBD1. Judging by the DNA end, TRBJ2-5 fits better; the J call may be wrong. This TCR was sampled from an older woman in good health. This CDR3 is CASSRQGKSETQYF. The CDR3 DNA is TGTGCCAGCAGCCGACAGGGAAAGTCAGAGACCCAGTACTTC.